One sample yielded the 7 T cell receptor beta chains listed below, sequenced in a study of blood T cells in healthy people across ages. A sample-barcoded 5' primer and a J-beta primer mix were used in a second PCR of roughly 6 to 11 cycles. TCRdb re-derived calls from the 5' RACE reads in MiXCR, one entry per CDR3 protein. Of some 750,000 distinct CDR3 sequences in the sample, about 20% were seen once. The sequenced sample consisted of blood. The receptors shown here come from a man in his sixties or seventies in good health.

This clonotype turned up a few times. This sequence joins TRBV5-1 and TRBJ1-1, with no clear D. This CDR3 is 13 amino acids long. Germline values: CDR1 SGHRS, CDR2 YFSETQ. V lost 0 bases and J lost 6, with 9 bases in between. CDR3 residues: CASSLEGSSEAFF. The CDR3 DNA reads TGCGCCAGCAGCTTGGAGGGATCCTCTGAAGCTTTCTTT.

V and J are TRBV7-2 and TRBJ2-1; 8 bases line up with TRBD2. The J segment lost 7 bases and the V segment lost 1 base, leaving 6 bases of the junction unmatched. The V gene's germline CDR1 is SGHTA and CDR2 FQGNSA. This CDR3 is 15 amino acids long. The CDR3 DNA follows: TGTGCCAGCAGCTTAGGGTGGGCTAGCGGGAATGAGCAGTTCTTC. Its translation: CASSLGWASGNEQFF.

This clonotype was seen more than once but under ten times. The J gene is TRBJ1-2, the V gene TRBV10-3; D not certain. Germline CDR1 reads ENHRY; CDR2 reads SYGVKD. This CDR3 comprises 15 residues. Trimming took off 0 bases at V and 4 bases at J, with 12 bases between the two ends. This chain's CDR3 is CAISESIWEIYGYTF. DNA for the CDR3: TGTGCCATCAGTGAGTCGATCTGGGAGATCTATGGCTACACCTTC.

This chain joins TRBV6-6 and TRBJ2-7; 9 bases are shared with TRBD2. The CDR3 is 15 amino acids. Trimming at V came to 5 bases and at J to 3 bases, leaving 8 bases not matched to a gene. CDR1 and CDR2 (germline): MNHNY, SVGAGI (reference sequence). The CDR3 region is CASSPRGLANYEQYF. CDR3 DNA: TGTGCCAGCAGTCCGAGGGGACTAGCCAACTACGAGCAGTACTTC.

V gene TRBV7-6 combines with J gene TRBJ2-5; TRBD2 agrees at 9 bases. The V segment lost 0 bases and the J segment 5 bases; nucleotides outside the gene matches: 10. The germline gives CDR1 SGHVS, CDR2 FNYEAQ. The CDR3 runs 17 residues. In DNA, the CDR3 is TGTGCCAGCAGCTTAGCTAGCGGGAGTTTGTTTGGGGAGACCCAGTACTTC. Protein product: CASSLASGSLFGETQYF. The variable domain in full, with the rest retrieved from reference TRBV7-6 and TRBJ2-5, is GAGVSQSPRYKVTKRGQDVALRCDPISGHVSLYWYRQALGQGPEFLTYFNYEAQQDKSGLPNDRFSAERPEGSISTLTIQRTEQRDSAMYRCASSLASGSLFGETQYFGPGTRLLVL.

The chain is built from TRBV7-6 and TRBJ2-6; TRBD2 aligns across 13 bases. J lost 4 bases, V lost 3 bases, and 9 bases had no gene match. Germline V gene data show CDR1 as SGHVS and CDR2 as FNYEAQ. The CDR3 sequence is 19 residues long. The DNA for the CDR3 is TGTGCCAGCAGCTTTGGACTAGCGGGAGTATCTGGAGGGGCCAACGTCCTGACTTTC. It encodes CASSFGLAGVSGGANVLTF.

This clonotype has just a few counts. This chain's CDR3 is CASSYSKQVNTEAFF. The CDR3 region has the DNA TGTGCCAGCAGTTACTCGAAACAGGTGAACACTGAAGCTTTCTTT. The genes are TRBV6-6 and TRBJ1-1, with D possibly TRBD1 on 5 matching bases. V lost 0 bases and J lost 0, with 8 bases in between. Germline V CDR1 and CDR2: MNHNY, SVGAGI (reference sequence). The CDR3 runs to 15 residues.